This entry features one TCR beta chain sequence. Its antigen is undetermined. These data come from a study of Ad26.COV2.S vaccination and SARS-CoV-2 variants. Study-level background: Administration of Ad26.COV2.S was intramuscular, either once or twice 56 days apart. General study results and limits: Vaccinees displayed broader spike-specific TCR repertoires than placebo recipients.

Measured with immunoSEQ multiplex PCR; TCRdb has only the in-frame clones, and not every one. The sample holds 200,000 to 300,000 clones; roughly 90% are singletons and the top ten take approximately 12%. As to treatment: roughly 19 received Ad26.COV2.S at low or high dose, single or two shots; roughly 5 received placebo; per-sample allocation not given. Repertoires come from day 63 after the first vaccine or placebo injection. Cohort 1b enrolled adults aged 18-55 years in Boston. An Ad26 vector expressing Wuhan-strain SARS-CoV-2 spike constituted the vaccine. CDR1 and CDR2 from the germline V gene are SEHNR and FQNEAQ (reference sequence). V was shortened by 5 bases and J by 2 bases, with 11 bases between the two germline ends. The CDR3 runs 14 residues.

The sequence was collected from a person between 18 and 60 years old who received the Ad26.COV2.S COVID-19 vaccine or a placebo. Sample: peripheral blood, taken in a trial of Ad26.COV2.S vaccine versus placebo. The V call is TRBV7-9, the J call TRBJ2-3; no definite D call. In nucleotides, the CDR3 is TGTGCCAGCAGCCCCCCCTTCACCACAGATACGCAGTATTTT. Protein: CASSPPFTTDTQYF. The full variable domain, with the rest looked up from reference TRBV7-9 and TRBJ2-3, is DTGVSQNPRHKITKRGQNVTFRCDPISEHNRLYWYRQTLGQGPEFLTYFQNEAQLEKSRLLSDRFSAERPKGSFSTLEIQRTEQGDSAMYLCASSPPFTTDTQYFGPGTRLTVL.